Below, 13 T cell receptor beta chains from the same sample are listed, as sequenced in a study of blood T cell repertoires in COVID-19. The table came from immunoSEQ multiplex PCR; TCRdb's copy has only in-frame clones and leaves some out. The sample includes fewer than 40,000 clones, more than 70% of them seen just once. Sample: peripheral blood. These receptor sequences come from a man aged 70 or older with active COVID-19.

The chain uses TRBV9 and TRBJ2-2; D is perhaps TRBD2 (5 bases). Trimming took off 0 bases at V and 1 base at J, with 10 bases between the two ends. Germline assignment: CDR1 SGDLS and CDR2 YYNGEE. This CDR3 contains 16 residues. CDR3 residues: CASSVGGPENTGELFF. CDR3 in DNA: TGTGCCAGCAGCGTAGGAGGGCCGGAGAACACCGGGGAGCTGTTTTTT.

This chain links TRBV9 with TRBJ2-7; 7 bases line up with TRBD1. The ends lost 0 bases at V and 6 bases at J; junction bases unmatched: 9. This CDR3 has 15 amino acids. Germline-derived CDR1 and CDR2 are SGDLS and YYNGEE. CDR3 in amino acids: CASSVDPGGYGEQYF. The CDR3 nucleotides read TGTGCCAGCAGCGTAGATCCAGGGGGTTATGGCGAGCAGTACTTC.

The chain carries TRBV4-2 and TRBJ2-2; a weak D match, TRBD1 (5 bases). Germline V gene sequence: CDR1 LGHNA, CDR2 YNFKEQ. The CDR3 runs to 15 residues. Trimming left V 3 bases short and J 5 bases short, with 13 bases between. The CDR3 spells CASSQDNKKTGELFF. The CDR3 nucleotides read TGTGCCAGCAGCCAGGACAACAAGAAAACCGGGGAGCTGTTTTTT.

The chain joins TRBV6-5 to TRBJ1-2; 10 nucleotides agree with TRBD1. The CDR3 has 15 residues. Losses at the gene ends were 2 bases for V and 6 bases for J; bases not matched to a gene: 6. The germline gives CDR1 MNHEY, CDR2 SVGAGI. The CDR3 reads CASSYVGQGSDGYTF. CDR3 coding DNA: TGTGCCAGCAGTTACGTGGGACAGGGGTCGGATGGCTACACCTTC.

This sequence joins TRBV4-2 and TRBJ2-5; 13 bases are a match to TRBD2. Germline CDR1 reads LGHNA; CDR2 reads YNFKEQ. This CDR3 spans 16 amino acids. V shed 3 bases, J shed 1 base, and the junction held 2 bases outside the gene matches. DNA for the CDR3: TGTGCCAGCAGCCACGGACTAGCGGGGGCCCAAGAGACCCAGTACTTC. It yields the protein CASSHGLAGAQETQYF.

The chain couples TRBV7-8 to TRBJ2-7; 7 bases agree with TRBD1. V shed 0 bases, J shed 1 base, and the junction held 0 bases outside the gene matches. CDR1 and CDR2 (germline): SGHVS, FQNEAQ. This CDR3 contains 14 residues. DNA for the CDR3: TGTGCCAGCAGCTTAGCGACAGGGTCCTACGAGCAGTACTTC. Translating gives CASSLATGSYEQYF.

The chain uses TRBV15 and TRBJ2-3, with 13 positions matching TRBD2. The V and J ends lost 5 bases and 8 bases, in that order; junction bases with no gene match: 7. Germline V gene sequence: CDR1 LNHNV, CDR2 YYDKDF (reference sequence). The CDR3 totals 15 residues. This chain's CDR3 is CATSLGLAGVRTQYF. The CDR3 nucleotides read TGTGCCACCAGCCTCGGACTAGCGGGAGTCCGTACGCAGTATTTT. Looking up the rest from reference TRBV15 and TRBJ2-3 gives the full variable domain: DAMVIQNPRYQVTQFGKPVTLSCSQTLNHNVMYWYQQKSSQAPKLLFHYYDKDFNNEADTPDNFQSRRPNTSFCFLDIRSPGLGDTAMYLCATSLGLAGVRTQYFGPGTRLTVL.

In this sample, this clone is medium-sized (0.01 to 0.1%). CDR3 sequence reads: CASSQERGIRNQPQHF. CDR3 nucleotides: TGTGCCAGCAGCCAAGAGCGGGGGATACGCAATCAGCCCCAGCATTTT. This rearrangement joins TRBV4-2 to TRBJ1-5, with D perhaps TRBD1 (5 bases). Trimming removed 0 bases at V and 2 bases at J, with 11 bases between. Looked up from germline, CDR1 is LGHNA and CDR2 is YNFKEQ. The CDR3 runs to 16 residues.

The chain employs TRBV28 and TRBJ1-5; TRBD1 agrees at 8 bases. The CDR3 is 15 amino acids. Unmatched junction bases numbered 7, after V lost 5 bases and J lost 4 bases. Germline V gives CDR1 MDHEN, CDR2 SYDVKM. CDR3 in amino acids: CASSPGDRLNQPQHF. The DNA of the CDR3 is TGTGCCAGCAGTCCCGGGGACAGGCTGAATCAGCCCCAGCATTTT.

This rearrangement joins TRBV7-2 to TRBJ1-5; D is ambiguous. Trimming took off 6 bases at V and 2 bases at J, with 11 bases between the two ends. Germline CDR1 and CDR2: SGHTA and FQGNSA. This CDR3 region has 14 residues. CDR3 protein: CASSFDRGNQPQHF. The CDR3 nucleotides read TGTGCCAGCAGTTTTGATCGAGGCAATCAGCCCCAGCATTTT.

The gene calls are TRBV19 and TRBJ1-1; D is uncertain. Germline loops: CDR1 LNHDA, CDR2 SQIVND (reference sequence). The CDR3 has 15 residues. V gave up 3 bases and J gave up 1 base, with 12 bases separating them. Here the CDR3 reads CASSMSGEPNTEAFF. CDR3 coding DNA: TGTGCCAGTAGTATGTCAGGCGAGCCGAACACTGAAGCTTTCTTT.

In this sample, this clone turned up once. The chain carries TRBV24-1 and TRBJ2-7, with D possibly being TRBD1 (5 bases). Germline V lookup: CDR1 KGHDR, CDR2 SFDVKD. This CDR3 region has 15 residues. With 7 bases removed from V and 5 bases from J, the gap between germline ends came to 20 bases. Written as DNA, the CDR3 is TGTGCCACCAGCGCAGGAAGGGGCTATATCCACGAGCAGTACTTC. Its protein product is CATSAGRGYIHEQYF.

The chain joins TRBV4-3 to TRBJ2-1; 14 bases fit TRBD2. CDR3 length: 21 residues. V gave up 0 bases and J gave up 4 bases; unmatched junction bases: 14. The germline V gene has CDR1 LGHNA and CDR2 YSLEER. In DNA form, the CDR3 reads TGCGCCAGCAGCCAAGATTTCCGTAAGACTAGCGGGAGGGCCAGGTACAATGAGCAGTTCTTC. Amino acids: CASSQDFRKTSGRARYNEQFF.